The clone carrying this TCR beta chain appeared once. Its matching antigen is unknown. Produced via immunoSEQ multiplex PCR; TCRdb's table is partial and in-frame only. The sample has about 82,000 clones, less than 90% seen once; the top ten hold over 0.7%. The record originates from a study of OX40 agonist ivuxolimab in advanced cancers. Whole-study findings and limits: Clonal expansion in partial responders at 0.1-3.0 mg/kg ranked among the lowest.

V lost 0 bases, J lost 4 bases, and 15 bases lay in between. The CDR3 runs 16 residues. CDR1 and CDR2 from the germline V gene are MGHRA and YSYEKL. Sequences were derived from CD4+ or CD8+ T cells sorted from blood, sampled in a trial of the OX40 agonist ivuxolimab. This receptor was identified in an adult with an advanced solid tumor such as melanoma, head and neck, liver or kidney cancer. The rearrangement uses TRBV4-1 and TRBJ1-1; D is ambiguous. CDR3 nucleotide sequence: TGCGCCAGCAGCCAAGAACGAACGGTGGGGTCCACTGAAGCTTTCTTT. Translation gives CASSQERTVGSTEAFF.